The present T cell receptor beta chain was sequenced within a study of T cell repertoires in cytomegalovirus infection. Looking at the study overall: Shared public TCR beta signatures pointed to both CMV infection and a matching HLA type. Study-wide results and limits: Dominating the ex vivo response were TCR beta clonotypes that were CMV-specific and HLA-C-restricted. Cumulative public TCR beta family frequency identified carriers of CMV plus the relevant HLA.

TCRdb called the reads again in MiXCR, with one record for every CDR3 protein. In the table there are about 80,000 distinct CDR3 sequences, 3% to 4.5% of which are singletons. This clonotype was counted many times. The target antigen is unknown. The CDR3 spans 14 residues. CDR1 and CDR2 from the germline V gene are MNHEY and SMNVEV (reference sequence). The V gene lost 2 bases and the J gene lost 4 bases, with 11 bases spanning the gap. This chain joins TRBV27 and TRBJ1-1; TRBD1 is a possible D gene (6 bases). This receptor was taken from a human donor in good health (CMV status not recorded). Some clones in this sample may be carry-over from other donors' samples. The specimen sequenced was PBMCs. In DNA, the CDR3 is TGTGCCAGCAGTTTAGTGGTAGGGGGCACTGAAGCTTTCTTT. Protein: CASSLVVGGTEAFF.